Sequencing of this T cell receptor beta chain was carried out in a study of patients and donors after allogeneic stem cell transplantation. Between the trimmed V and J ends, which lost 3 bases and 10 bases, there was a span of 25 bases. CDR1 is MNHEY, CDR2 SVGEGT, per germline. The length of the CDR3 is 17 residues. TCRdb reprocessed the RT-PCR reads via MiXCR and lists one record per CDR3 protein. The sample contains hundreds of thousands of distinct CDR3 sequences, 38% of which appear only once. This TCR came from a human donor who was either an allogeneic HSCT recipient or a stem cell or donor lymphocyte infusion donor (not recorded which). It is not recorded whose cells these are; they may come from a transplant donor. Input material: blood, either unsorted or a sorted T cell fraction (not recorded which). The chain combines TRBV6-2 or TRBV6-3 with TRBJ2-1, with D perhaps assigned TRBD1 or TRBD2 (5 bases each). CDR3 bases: TGTGCCAGCAGTTATTGGTGGGGATTTCGGGGACCCGGCGAGCAGTTCTTC. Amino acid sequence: CASSYWWGFRGPGEQFF.